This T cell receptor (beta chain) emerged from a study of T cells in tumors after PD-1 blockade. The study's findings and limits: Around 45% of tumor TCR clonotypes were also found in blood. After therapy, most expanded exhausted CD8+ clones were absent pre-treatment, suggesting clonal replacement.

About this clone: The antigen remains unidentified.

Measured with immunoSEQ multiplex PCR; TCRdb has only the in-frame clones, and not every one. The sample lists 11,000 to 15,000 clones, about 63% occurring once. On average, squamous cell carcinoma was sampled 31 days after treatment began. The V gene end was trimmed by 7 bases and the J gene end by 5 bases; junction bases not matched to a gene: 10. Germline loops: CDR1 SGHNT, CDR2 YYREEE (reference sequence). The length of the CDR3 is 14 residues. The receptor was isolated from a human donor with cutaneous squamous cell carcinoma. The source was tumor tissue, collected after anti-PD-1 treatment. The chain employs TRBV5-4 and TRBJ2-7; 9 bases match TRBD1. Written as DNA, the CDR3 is TGTGCCAGCGCACTTACAGGGGGCCCCCACGAGCAGTACTTC. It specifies CASALTGGPHEQYF.